The entry below gives a single T cell receptor beta chain sequence along with its context. Its cognate antigen has yet to be identified. No base-level quality is on record; no much larger clone is a single base apart. The method behind the library was the immunoSEQ multiplex PCR assay. TCRdb limited this immuneACCESS table to in-frame rearrangements with V and J called. A share of clones is missing; checked studies link under half to unresolved V genes, and the rest is unexplained. This sample comprises more than 75,000 clones, about 93% of them detected only once. About 0.93% of the sample comes from the top ten. The data originate from a study of T cell changes during pregnancy in multiple sclerosis (dated by TCRdb to about 2019). Turning to the overall study: The study examined how the T cell repertoire changed over the course of pregnancy in women with multiple sclerosis.

Unmatched junction bases come to 5, with V trimmed by 5 bases and J by 2 bases. The germline V gene provides CDR1 KGHSH and CDR2 LQKENI. Including cysteine and phenylalanine, the CDR3 has 14 amino acids. This entry keeps only the CDR3 DNA: 42 bases, framed from base 1. The sequencing here drew on peripheral blood, taken in the first trimester of pregnancy. In this chain, TRBV18 is recombined with TRBJ1-2; TRBD1 agrees with 7 junctional bases. This TCR came from a female donor with multiple sclerosis, enrolled in a pregnancy study. The CDR3 protein: CASSSSQGNYGYTF. At the DNA level, the sequence is TGTGCCAGCTCATCATCACAGGGGAACTATGGCTACACCTTC.